The 3 T cell receptor beta chains below were found in one sample sequenced in a study of blood T cells in healthy people across ages. Primers used in a second PCR of roughly 7 to 11 cycles were a sample-barcoded 5' primer and a J-beta primer mix. Each CDR3 protein gets one entry after TCRdb re-called the 5' RACE reads with MiXCR. The data show 700,000 to 800,000 distinct CDR3 sequences, around 46% seen once. Sequences were obtained from blood. Every receptor here comes from an older woman in good health.

This clonotype was recorded at least ten times. The chain links TRBV7-6 to TRBJ2-5, with a possible D match to TRBD2 (7 bases). This CDR3 is built from 17 residues. Germline lookup yields CDR1 SGHVS and CDR2 FNYEAQ. V gave up 1 base and J gave up 5 bases, with 20 bases separating them. The CDR3 DNA reads TGTGCCAGCAGCTTAGTTGATCCCACCGGGGGGCGGGAGACCCAGTACTTC. It translates to CASSLVDPTGGRETQYF.

This chain uses TRBV6-1 with TRBJ2-5; a possible D gene is TRBD2 (8 bases). The J call may be faulty, since TRBJ2-7 better matches the DNA end. Germline V lookup: CDR1 MNHNS, CDR2 SASEGT. The CDR3 totals 15 residues. The CDR3 here is CASSAYSGTACEQYF. CDR3 DNA: TGTGCCAGCAGTGCTTATAGCGGGACAGCCTGCGAGCAGTACTTC.

V gene TRBV12-3 or TRBV12-4 combines with J gene TRBJ2-3, with TRBD2 as a possible D gene (6 bases). The CDR3 consists of 15 residues. V was clipped by 3 bases and J by 5 bases, with 15 bases between them. The CDR3 DNA reads TGTGCCAGCAGTTTGACTAACGGGAGAGGAGATACGCAGTATTTT. Protein: CASSLTNGRGDTQYF.